This T cell receptor (beta chain) is from a study of cytomegalovirus exposure and HLA in healthy donors. This clone has just a few counts. Its target is unknown. The primer mix had 60 Vbeta and 13 Jbeta primers. The assay was immunoSEQ multiplex PCR, and TCRdb's table has in-frame clones only and misses some. The data show around 190,000 clones, around 83% seen once. Overall study results and limits: Researchers counted 164 TCR beta chains as cytomegalovirus-associated. Reports state that TCR beta sequences accurately predicted most subjects' HLA-A and HLA-B alleles.

This TCR came from a woman between 40 and 55 years old in good health and CMV-seronegative. Sequencing was performed on PBMCs.

The CDR3 here is CASSLGVSGSEYF. The DNA for the CDR3 is TGTGCCAGCAGCTTAGGAGTTAGCGGATCAGAGTACTTC. The chain combines TRBV7-2 with TRBJ2-7, with TRBD2 as a possible D gene (6 bases). This CDR3 is built from 13 residues. The germline V gene has CDR1 SGHTA and CDR2 FQGNSA. Trimming took off 1 base at V and 11 bases at J, with 15 bases between the two ends.